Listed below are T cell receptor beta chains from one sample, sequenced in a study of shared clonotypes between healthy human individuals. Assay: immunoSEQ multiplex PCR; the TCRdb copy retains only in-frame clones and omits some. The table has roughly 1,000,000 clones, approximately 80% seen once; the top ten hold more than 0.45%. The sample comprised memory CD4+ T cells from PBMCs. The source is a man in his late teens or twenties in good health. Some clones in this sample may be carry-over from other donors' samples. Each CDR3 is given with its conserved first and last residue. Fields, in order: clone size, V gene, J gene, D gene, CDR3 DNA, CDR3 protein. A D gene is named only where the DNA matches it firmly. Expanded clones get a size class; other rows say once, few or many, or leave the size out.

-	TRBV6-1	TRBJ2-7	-	TGTGCCAGCAATGGGGCGCGACTAGGGTCCTACGAGCAGTACTTC	CASNGARLGSYEQYF
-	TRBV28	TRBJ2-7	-	TGTGCCAGCAAGGGGACGGCCTACGAGCAGTACTTC	CASKGTAYEQYF
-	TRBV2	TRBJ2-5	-	TGTGCCAGCCTTGCGGGATCTGAGACCCAGTACTTC	CASLAGSETQYF
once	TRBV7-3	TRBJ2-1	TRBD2	TGTGCCAGCAGCTTAACGAGGGAGGGAGGCTACAATGAGCAGTTCTTC	CASSLTREGGYNEQFF
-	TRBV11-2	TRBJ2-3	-	TGTGCCAGCAGCTTAGATAGCACAGATACGCAGTATTTT	CASSLDSTDTQYF
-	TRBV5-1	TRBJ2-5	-	TGCGCCAGCAGCTTGTGGGGGTCGGGCATAGAGACCCAGTACTTC	CASSLWGSGIETQYF
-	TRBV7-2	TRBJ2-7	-	TGTGCCAGCAGCTTAGCCGGGTCCCTCCGGAACGAGCAGTACTTC	CASSLAGSLRNEQYF
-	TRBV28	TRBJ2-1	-	TGTGCCAGCAGTCCTCATAATAATCACAATGAGCAGTTCTTC	CASSPHNNHNEQFF
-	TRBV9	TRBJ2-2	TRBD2	TGTGCCAGCAGCGTAGGCGGGGGAAACACCGGGGAGCTGTTTTTT	CASSVGGGNTGELFF
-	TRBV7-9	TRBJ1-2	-	TGTGCCAGCAGCTTAGTCCTGAGGGGCTACACCTTC	CASSLVLRGYTF
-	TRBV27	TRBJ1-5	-	TGTGCCAGCAAGTCCACCACAGAGGCTTTCAATCAGCCCCAGCATTTT	CASKSTTEAFNQPQHF
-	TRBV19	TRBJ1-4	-	TGTGCCAGTAGTATAGATCAGGCGCGTGAAAAACTGTTTTTT	CASSIDQAREKLFF
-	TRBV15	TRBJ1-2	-	TGTGCCACCAGCAGATCCCCCGGCGCTTATGGCTACACCTTC	CATSRSPGAYGYTF
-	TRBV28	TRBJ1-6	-	TGTGCCAGCAGTCTGGGGGGGCGGGGGTCACCCCTCCACTTT	CASSLGGRGSPLHF
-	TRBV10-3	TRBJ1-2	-	TGTGCCATCAGTGAGTCTTCGGGGGGCGGCTATGGCTACACCTTC	CAISESSGGGYGYTF
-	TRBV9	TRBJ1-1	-	TGTGCCAGCAGCCATCAGGACACAGTGAACACTGAAGCTTTCTTT	CASSHQDTVNTEAFF
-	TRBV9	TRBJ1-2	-	TGTGCCAGCAGCGCCGTTACGACAGGTGGCTACACCTTC	CASSAVTTGGYTF
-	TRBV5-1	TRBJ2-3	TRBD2	TGCGCCAGCAGCTTGGGACTAGCGGGACTAGATACGCAGTATTTT	CASSLGLAGLDTQYF
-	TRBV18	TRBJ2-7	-	TGTGCCAGCTCACCAGGTAGGGACTACGAGCAGTACTTC	CASSPGRDYEQYF
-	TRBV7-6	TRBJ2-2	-	TGTGCCAGCAGCGTTATCGTCCCGGGTAGCACCGGGGAGCTGTTTTTT	CASSVIVPGSTGELFF
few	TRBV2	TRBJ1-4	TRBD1	TGTGCCAGCAGACGGACAGGATTGGAAAAACTGTTTTTT	CASRRTGLEKLFF
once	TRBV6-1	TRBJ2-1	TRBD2	TGTGCCAGCAAAAGACTAGCGGGACGCTACAATGAGCAGTTCTTC	CASKRLAGRYNEQFF
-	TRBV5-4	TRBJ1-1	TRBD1	TGTGCCAGCAGCCCTCAGGGACAGGGTCTTGAAGCTTTCTTT	CASSPQGQGLEAFF
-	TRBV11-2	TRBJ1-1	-	TGTGCCAGCAGCTTAGGATTAGTGTGGGAAGCTTTCTTT	CASSLGLVWEAFF